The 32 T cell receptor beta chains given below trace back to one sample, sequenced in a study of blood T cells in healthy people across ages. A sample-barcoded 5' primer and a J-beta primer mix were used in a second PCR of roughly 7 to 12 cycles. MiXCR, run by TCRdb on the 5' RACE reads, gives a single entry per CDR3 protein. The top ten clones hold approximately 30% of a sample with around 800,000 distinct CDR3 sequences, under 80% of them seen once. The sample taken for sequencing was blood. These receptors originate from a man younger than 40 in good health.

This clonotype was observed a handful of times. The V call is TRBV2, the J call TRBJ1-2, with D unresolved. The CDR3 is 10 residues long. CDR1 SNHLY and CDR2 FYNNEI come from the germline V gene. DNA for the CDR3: TGTGCGTTCCCTGAGGGAGGCTACACCTTC. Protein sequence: CAFPEGGYTF. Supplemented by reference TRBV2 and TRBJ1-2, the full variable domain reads EPEVTQTPSHQVTQMGQEVILRCVPISNHLYFYWYRQILGQKVEFLVSFYNNEISEKSEIFDDQFSVERPDGSNFTLKIRSTKLEDSAMYFCAFPEGGYTFGSGTRLTVV.

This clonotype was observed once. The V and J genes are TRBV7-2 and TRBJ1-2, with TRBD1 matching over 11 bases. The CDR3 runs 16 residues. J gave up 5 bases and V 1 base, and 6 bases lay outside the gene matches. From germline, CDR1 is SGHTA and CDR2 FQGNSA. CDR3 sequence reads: CASSLEGTGGVYGYTF. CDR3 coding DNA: TGTGCCAGCAGCTTAGAAGGGACAGGGGGGGTATATGGCTACACCTTC.

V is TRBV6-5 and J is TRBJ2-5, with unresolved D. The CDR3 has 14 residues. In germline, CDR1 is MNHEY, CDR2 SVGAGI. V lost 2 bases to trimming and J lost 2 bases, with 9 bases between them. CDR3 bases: TGTGCCAGCAGTTACACGGTACTACAAGAGACCCAGTACTTC. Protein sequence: CASSYTVLQETQYF.

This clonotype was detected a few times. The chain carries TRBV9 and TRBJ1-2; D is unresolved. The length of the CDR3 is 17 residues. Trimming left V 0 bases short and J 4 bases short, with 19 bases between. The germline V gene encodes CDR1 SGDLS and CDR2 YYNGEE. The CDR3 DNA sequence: TGTGCCAGCAGCGTAGGTTTCAGAAGTCTAGGCGCCTATGGCTACACCTTC. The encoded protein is CASSVGFRSLGAYGYTF.

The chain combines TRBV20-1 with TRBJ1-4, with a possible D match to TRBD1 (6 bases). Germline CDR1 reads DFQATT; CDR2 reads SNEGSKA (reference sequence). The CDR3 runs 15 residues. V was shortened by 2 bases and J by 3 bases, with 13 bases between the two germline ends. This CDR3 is CSARTGLGANEKLFF. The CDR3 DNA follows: TGCAGTGCTAGAACAGGGTTGGGAGCTAATGAAAAACTGTTTTTT.

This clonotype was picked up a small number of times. DNA of the CDR3: TGTGCCAGCAGTTCGGGACAGGGTTACGGAAAGACCCAGTACTTC. Its translation is CASSSGQGYGKTQYF. The rearrangement joins TRBV27 to TRBJ2-5; 9 bases agree with TRBD1. The V gene end was trimmed by 4 bases and the J gene end by 6 bases; junction bases not matched to a gene: 9. Germline values: CDR1 MNHEY, CDR2 SMNVEV (reference sequence). The CDR3 length is 15 residues.

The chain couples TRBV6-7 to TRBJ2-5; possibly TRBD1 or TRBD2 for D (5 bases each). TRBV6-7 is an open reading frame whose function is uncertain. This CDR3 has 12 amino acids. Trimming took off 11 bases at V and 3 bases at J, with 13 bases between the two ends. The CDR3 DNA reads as TGTGCCGTACTAGGGGATGAAGAGACCCAGTACTTC. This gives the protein CAVLGDEETQYF.

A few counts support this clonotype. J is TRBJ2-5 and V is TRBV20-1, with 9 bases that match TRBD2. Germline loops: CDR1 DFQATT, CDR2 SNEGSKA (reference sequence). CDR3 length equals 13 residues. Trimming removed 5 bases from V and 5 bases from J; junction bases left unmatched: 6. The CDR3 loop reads CSASSSGEETQYF. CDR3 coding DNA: TGCAGTGCTTCCTCTAGCGGGGAGGAGACCCAGTACTTC.

The CDR3 is CASSQEGRGGTDTQYF. The CDR3 coding sequence is TGCGCCAGCAGCCAAGAGGGGCGGGGGGGGACAGATACGCAGTATTTT. The V gene is TRBV4-3, the J gene TRBJ2-3; 9 bases fit TRBD2. Germline V gene data show CDR1 as LGHNA and CDR2 as YSLEER. The CDR3 extends over 16 amino acids. With 0 bases clipped from V and 3 bases from J, the junction kept 4 bases outside the gene matches.

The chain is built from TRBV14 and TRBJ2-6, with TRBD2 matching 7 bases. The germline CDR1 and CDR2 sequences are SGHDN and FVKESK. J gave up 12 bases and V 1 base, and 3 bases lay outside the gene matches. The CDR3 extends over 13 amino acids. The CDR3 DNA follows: TGTGCCAGCAGCCAAGGAACGGGGGGCGTCCTGACTTTC. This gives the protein CASSQGTGGVLTF.

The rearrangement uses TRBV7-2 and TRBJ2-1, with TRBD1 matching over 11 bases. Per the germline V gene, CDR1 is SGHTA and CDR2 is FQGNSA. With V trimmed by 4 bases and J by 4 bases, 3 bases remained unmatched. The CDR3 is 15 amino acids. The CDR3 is CASSSGQGVYNEQFF. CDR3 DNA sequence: TGTGCCAGCAGCTCGGGACAGGGGGTGTACAATGAGCAGTTCTTC. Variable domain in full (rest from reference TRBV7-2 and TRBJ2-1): GAGVSQSPSNKVTEKGKDVELRCDPISGHTALYWYRQSLGQGLEFLIYFQGNSAPDKSGLPSDRFSAERTGGSVSTLTIQRTQQEDSAVYLCASSSGQGVYNEQFFGPGTRLTVL.

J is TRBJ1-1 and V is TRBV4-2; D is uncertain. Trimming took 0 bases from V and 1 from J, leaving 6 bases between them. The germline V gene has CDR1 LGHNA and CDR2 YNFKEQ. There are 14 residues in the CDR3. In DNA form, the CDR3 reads TGTGCCAGCAGCCAAGATCCGGGGAACACTGAAGCTTTCTTT. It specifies CASSQDPGNTEAFF.

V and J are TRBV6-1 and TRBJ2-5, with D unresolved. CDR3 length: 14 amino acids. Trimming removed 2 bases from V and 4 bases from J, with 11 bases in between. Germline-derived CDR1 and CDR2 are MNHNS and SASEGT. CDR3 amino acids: CASSERGSRETQYF. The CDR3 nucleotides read TGTGCCAGCAGTGAAAGAGGTTCGAGAGAGACCCAGTACTTC.

The chain's CDR3 is CASSLSSTNTEAFF. The CDR3 DNA sequence: TGCGCCAGCAGCTTGAGCAGCACGAACACTGAAGCTTTCTTT. The genes are TRBV5-1 and TRBJ1-1; the D is unclear. The CDR3 extends over 14 amino acids. CDR1 is SGHRS, CDR2 YFSETQ, per germline. V lost 1 base to trimming and J lost 1 base, with 8 bases between them.

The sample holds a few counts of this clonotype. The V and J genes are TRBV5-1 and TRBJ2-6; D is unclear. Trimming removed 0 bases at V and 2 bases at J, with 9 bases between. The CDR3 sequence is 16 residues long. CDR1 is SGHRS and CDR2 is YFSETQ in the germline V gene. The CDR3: CASSLVTFTGANVLTF. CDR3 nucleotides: TGCGCCAGCAGCTTGGTAACATTCACTGGGGCCAACGTCCTGACTTTC.

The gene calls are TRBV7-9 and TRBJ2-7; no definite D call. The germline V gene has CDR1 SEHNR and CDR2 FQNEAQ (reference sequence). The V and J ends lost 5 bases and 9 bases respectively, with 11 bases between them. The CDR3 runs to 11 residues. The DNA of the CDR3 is TGTGCCAGCAGCGTAATAGGCCTGCAGTACTTC. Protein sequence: CASSVIGLQYF.

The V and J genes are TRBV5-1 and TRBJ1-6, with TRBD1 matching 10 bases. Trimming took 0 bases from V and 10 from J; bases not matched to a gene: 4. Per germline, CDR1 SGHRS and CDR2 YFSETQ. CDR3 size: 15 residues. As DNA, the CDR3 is TGCGCCAGCAGCTTGGGGCGGACAGGGGGGTCACCCCTCCACTTT. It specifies CASSLGRTGGSPLHF.

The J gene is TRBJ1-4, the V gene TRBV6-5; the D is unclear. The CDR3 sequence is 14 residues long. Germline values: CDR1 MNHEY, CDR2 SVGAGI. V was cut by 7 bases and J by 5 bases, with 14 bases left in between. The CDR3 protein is CASKRSLKNEKLFF. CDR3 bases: TGTGCCAGCAAACGTAGCCTTAAGAATGAAAAACTGTTTTTT.

The CDR3 loop is CSARGNQPQHF. CDR3 DNA sequence: TGCAGTGCTAGGGGCAATCAGCCCCAGCATTTT. The rearrangement links TRBV20-1 to TRBJ1-5; D is uncertain. Trimming removed 3 bases at V and 2 bases at J, with 2 bases between. The CDR3 covers 11 residues. Germline loops: CDR1 DFQATT, CDR2 SNEGSKA (reference sequence).

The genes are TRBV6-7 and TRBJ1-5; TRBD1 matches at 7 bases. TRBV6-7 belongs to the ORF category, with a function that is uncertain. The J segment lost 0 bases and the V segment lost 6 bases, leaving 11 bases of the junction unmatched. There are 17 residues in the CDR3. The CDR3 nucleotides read TGTGCCAGCAGCTTAGATAGGGGGCTTAGTAGCAATCAGCCCCAGCATTTT. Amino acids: CASSLDRGLSSNQPQHF.

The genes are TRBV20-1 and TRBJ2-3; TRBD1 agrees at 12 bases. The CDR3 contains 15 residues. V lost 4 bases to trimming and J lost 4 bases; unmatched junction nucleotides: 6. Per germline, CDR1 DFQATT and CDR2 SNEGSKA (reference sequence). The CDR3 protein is CSAITGTGGPDTQYF. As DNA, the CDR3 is TGCAGTGCTATTACCGGGACAGGGGGCCCAGATACGCAGTATTTT.

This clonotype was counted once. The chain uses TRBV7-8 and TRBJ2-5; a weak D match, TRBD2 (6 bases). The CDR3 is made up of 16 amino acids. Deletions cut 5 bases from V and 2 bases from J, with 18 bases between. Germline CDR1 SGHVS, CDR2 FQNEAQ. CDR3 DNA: TGTGCCAGCAGCCCTAGCGCGCAGGGTATACAAGAGACCCAGTACTTC. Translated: CASSPSAQGIQETQYF.

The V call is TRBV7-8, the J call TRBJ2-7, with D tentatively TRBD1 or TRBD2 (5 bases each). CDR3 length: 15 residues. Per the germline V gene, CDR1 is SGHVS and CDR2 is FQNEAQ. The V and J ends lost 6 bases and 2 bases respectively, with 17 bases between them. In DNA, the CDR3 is TGTGCCAGCAGTCATAAAGGGACGTTAGCCTACGAGCAGTACTTC. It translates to CASSHKGTLAYEQYF.

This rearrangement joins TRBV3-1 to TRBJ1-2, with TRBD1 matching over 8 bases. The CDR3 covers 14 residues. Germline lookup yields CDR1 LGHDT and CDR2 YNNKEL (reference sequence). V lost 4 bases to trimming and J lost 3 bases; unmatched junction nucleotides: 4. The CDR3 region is CASSRLGQDYGYTF. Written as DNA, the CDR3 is TGTGCCAGCAGCCGCTTGGGACAGGACTATGGCTACACCTTC.

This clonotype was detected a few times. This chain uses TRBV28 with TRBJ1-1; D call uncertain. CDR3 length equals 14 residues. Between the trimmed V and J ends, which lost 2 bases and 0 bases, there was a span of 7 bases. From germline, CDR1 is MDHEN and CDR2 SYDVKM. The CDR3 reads CASSLKGVNTEAFF. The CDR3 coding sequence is TGTGCCAGCAGTTTAAAAGGAGTGAACACTGAAGCTTTCTTT.

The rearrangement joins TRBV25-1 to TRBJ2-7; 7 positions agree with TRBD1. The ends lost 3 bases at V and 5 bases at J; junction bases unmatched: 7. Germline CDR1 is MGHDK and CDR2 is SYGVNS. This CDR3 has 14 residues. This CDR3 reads CASSDWDSGDEQYF. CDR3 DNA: TGTGCCAGCAGTGACTGGGACAGTGGGGACGAGCAGTACTTC.

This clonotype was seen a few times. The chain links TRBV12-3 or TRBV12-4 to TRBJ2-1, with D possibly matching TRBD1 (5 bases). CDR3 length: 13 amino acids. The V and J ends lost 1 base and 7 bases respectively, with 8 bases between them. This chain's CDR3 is CASSLGGQNEQFF. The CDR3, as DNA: TGTGCCAGCAGTTTAGGGGGCCAGAATGAGCAGTTCTTC.

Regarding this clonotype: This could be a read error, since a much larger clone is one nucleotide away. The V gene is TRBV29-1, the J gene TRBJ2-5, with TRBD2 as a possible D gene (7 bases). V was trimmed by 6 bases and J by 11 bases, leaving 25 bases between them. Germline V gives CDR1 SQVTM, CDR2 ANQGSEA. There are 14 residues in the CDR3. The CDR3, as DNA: TGCAGCGTGGGGTACGGGGGGCCCTTAAGGGAGCAGTACTTC. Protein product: CSVGYGGPLREQYF.

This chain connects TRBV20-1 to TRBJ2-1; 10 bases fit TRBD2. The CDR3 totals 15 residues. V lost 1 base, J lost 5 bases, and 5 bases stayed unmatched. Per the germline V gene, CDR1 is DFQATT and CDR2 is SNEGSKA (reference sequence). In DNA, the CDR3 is TGCAGTGCTAGAGCGACTAGCGGGTGGAACAATGAGCAGTTCTTC. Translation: CSARATSGWNNEQFF.

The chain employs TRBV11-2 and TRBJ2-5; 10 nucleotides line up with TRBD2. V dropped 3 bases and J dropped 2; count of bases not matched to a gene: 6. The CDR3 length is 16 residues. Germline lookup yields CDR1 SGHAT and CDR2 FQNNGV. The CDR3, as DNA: TGTGCCAGCAGCTTCGGTAGCGGGGGGTTGCAAGAGACCCAGTACTTC. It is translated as CASSFGSGGLQETQYF. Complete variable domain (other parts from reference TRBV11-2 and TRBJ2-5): EAGVAQSPRYKIIEKRQSVAFWCNPISGHATLYWYQQILGQGPKLLIQFQNNGVVDDSQLPKDRFSAERLKGVDSTLKIQPAKLEDSAVYLCASSFGSGGLQETQYFGPGTRLLVL.

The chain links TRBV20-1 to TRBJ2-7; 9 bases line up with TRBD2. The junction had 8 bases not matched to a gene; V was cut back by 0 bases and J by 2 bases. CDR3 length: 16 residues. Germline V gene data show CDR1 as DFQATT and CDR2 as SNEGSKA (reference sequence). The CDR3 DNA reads TGCAGTGCTAGAGATGCCGAAGCGGGGGGTCCCTACGAGCAGTACTTC. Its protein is CSARDAEAGGPYEQYF.

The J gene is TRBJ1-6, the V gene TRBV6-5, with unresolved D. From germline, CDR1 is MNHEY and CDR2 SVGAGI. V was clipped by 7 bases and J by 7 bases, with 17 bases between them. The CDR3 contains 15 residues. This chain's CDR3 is CASTSRPRPNSPLHF. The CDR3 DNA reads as TGTGCCAGCACCTCGAGGCCAAGGCCGAATTCACCCCTCCACTTT.